Each of the 17 T cell receptor beta chains below was sequenced from the same sample in a study of CD8 T cells in Susac syndrome. Random hexamers were used to reverse transcribe the RNA input (about 0.5 to 1 ug). TCRdb reprocessed the immunoSEQ multiplex PCR reads with MiXCR, giving one entry per CDR3 protein. This sample carries about 140,000 distinct CDR3 sequences, more than 85% of them seen once, and the ten largest clones take around 0.2%. The specimen sequenced was CD8+ T cells from PBMCs. The receptors were gathered from a human donor with Susac syndrome.

This chain links TRBV5-6 with TRBJ1-5; 8 bases match TRBD1. The CDR3 has 16 amino acids. J was trimmed by 2 bases and V by 4 bases; bases with no gene match: 8. CDR1 is SGHDT, CDR2 YYEEEE, per germline. In nucleotides, the CDR3 is TGTGCCAGCAGCCCGGGGACAGGAGGAGGCAATCAGCCCCAGCATTTT. Its translation: CASSPGTGGGNQPQHF.

The chain carries TRBV4-1 and TRBJ2-1; 11 nucleotides match TRBD2. The germline CDR1 and CDR2 sequences are MGHRA and YSYEKL. The CDR3 length is 15 residues. The J segment lost 9 bases and the V segment lost 6 bases, leaving 10 bases of the junction unmatched. Here the CDR3 reads CASSPLAGGLGEQFF. DNA of the CDR3: TGCGCCAGCAGTCCGTTAGCGGGAGGGCTTGGTGAGCAGTTCTTC.

The chain joins TRBV27 to TRBJ1-5; TRBD1 agrees at 9 bases. V lost 4 bases and J lost 4; bases outside the gene matches: 8. The CDR3 length is 16 residues. Germline V gene sequence: CDR1 MNHEY, CDR2 SMNVEV (reference sequence). Here the CDR3 DNA reads TGTGCCAGCAGTTCATCGAAGACAGGGGGAAATCAGCCCCAGCATTTT. It encodes CASSSSKTGGNQPQHF.

The rearrangement joins TRBV27 to TRBJ2-1; 7 bases fit TRBD1. The CDR3 runs 17 residues. The germline gives CDR1 MNHEY, CDR2 SMNVEV (reference sequence). V gave up 6 bases and J gave up 0 bases; unmatched junction bases: 11. CDR3: CASRTEGQLSSYNEQFF. The CDR3 nucleotides are TGTGCCAGCAGGACCGAGGGACAGCTCAGCTCCTACAATGAGCAGTTCTTC.

The chain employs TRBV20-1 and TRBJ2-5; the match to TRBD2 covers 11 bases. The CDR3 has 15 residues. Germline V gene data show CDR1 as DFQATT and CDR2 as SNEGSKA (reference sequence). V shed 6 bases and J 3 bases; nucleotides not matched to a gene: 9. CDR3 region: CSAERTSGLKETQYF. In nucleotides, the CDR3 is TGCAGTGCCGAACGGACTAGCGGGCTTAAAGAGACCCAGTACTTC.

This sequence joins TRBV9 and TRBJ2-7, with no clear D. This CDR3 is 12 amino acids long. The germline CDR1 and CDR2 sequences are SGDLS and YYNGEE. Deletions cut 0 bases from V and 7 bases from J, with 8 bases between. This chain's CDR3 is CASSVGVGEQYF. Here the CDR3 DNA reads TGTGCCAGCAGCGTAGGGGTCGGGGAGCAGTACTTC.

V usage is TRBV29-1 and J usage is TRBJ2-1; 10 bases fit TRBD2. Trimming took 1 base from V and 0 from J; bases not matched to a gene: 6. The CDR3 spans 17 residues. The germline V gene encodes CDR1 SQVTM and CDR2 ANQGSEA. The CDR3 nucleotides read TGCAGCGTTGAAGGAACCGCTAGCGGGAGCTCCTACAATGAGCAGTTCTTC. This gives the protein CSVEGTASGSSYNEQFF.

This sequence joins TRBV20-1 and TRBJ2-7; D assignment may be TRBD1 or TRBD2 (6 bases each). Germline CDR1 reads DFQATT; CDR2 reads SNEGSKA (reference sequence). The V end was cut by 4 bases, the J end by 4 bases, with 20 bases between. The CDR3 runs 15 residues. The CDR3 is CSAKDGGRGLYEQYF. The CDR3 nucleotides are TGCAGTGCTAAGGATGGGGGGCGAGGGTTATACGAGCAGTACTTC.

This sequence joins TRBV5-6 and TRBJ2-1; D may be TRBD1 (6 bases). CDR3 length: 15 amino acids. Germline loops: CDR1 SGHDT, CDR2 YYEEEE. V was clipped by 4 bases and J by 4 bases, with 15 bases between them. The CDR3 DNA reads as TGTGCCAGCAGCCCAGGGGCCCTCACATACAATGAGCAGTTCTTC. It yields the protein CASSPGALTYNEQFF. Complete variable domain (other parts from reference TRBV5-6 and TRBJ2-1): DAGVTQSPTHLIKTRGQQVTLRCSPKSGHDTVSWYQQALGQGPQFIFQYYEEEERQRGNFPDRFSGHQFPNYSSELNVNALLLGDSALYLCASSPGALTYNEQFFGPGTRLTVL.

The gene calls are TRBV7-2 and TRBJ2-3; the D gene is possibly TRBD1 (5 bases). This CDR3 spans 16 amino acids. The germline V gene encodes CDR1 SGHTA and CDR2 FQGNSA. The ends were cut back, 2 bases at V and 6 bases at J, with 18 bases in the middle. CDR3 sequence (DNA): TGTGCCAGCAGCTTACCCCCACAGGACGATGCGGATACGCAGTATTTT. Its translation: CASSLPPQDDADTQYF. Looking up the rest from reference TRBV7-2 and TRBJ2-3 gives the full variable domain: GAGVSQSPSNKVTEKGKDVELRCDPISGHTALYWYRQSLGQGLEFLIYFQGNSAPDKSGLPSDRFSAERTGGSVSTLTIQRTQQEDSAVYLCASSLPPQDDADTQYFGPGTRLTVL.

The genes are TRBV20-1 and TRBJ1-2, with TRBD1 matching 7 bases. Germline V lookup: CDR1 DFQATT, CDR2 SNEGSKA (reference sequence). V lost 5 bases, J lost 1 base, and 7 bases stayed unmatched. The CDR3 length is 14 residues. CDR3 sequence: CSARLDRDNYGYTF. The CDR3 bases are TGCAGTGCTCGCCTCGACAGGGATAACTATGGCTACACCTTC.

The chain couples TRBV9 to TRBJ1-2, with 10 bases that match TRBD1. The junction had 7 bases not matched to a gene; V was cut back by 5 bases and J by 6 bases. The CDR3 is 14 residues long. Germline CDR1 is SGDLS and CDR2 is YYNGEE. The CDR3 region is CASSSTGGSHGYTF. CDR3 bases: TGTGCCAGCAGTTCGACAGGGGGCAGCCATGGCTACACCTTC.

The chain combines TRBV14 with TRBJ2-3; 9 nucleotides line up with TRBD2. Germline values: CDR1 SGHDN, CDR2 FVKESK. V gave up 0 bases and J gave up 11 bases; unmatched junction bases: 6. The length of the CDR3 is 14 residues. CDR3 nucleotides: TGTGCCAGCAGCCAAGATTACCTAGCGGGAAAGCAGTATTTT. Translation: CASSQDYLAGKQYF.

The table lists this clonotype with a count of one. The V gene is TRBV27, the J gene TRBJ2-7; possible D gene TRBD2, 6 bases. Germline V gene lookup returns CDR1 MNHEY and CDR2 SMNVEV (reference sequence). V was cut by 3 bases and J by 2 bases, with 14 bases left in between. The CDR3 is 15 residues long. Here the CDR3 DNA reads TGTGCCAGCAGTTTGGAGGGACCCCGCCCCTACGAGCAGTACTTC. This sequence encodes CASSLEGPRPYEQYF.

This clonotype was counted once. V gene TRBV10-2 combines with J gene TRBJ2-1; D is undetermined. Germline V CDR1 and CDR2: WSHSY, SAAADI. V was clipped by 3 bases and J by 6 bases, with 18 bases between them. The CDR3 loop spans 16 amino acids. The CDR3 reads CASSDSSLVFGNEQFF. The CDR3 DNA sequence: TGCGCCAGCAGTGACTCAAGCCTCGTGTTCGGCAATGAGCAGTTCTTC.

As for this clonotype: Sequence at one end of the junction differs from germline and may be a read error. The V call is TRBV6-4, the J call TRBJ2-1; D perhaps matches TRBD1 (6 bases). The CDR3 has 15 residues. CDR1 and CDR2 (germline): MRHNA, SNTAGT. The CDR3 here is CTSSDTGSSYNEQFF. CDR3 sequence (DNA): TGTACCAGCAGTGATACAGGGAGCTCCTACAATGAGCAGTTCTTC.

This clonotype was seen a single time. The chain combines TRBV27 with TRBJ2-1; tentative D call: TRBD2 (6 bases). V was clipped by 2 bases and J by 6 bases, with 14 bases between them. Germline CDR1 and CDR2: MNHEY and SMNVEV (reference sequence). This CDR3 is 15 amino acids long. The CDR3 DNA reads as TGTGCCAGCAGTTTAGCAGCGGGCTTGGTCAATGAGCAGTTCTTC. The encoded protein is CASSLAAGLVNEQFF.